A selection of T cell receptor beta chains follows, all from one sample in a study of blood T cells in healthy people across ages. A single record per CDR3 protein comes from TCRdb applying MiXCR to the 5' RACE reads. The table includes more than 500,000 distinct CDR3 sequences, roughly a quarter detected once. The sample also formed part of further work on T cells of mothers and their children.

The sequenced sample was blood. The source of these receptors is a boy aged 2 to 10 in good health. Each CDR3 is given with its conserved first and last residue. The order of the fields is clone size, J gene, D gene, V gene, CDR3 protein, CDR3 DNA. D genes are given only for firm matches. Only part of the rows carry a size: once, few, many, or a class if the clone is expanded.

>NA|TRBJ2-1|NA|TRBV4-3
CASSQEGLEQFF
TGCGCCAGCAGCCAGGAGGGTCTAGAGCAGTTCTTC
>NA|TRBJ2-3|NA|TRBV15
CATRKEPGLLRTDTQYF
TGTGCCACCAGGAAAGAACCGGGCCTCCTACGCACAGATACGCAGTATTTT
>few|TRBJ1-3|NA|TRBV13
CASKRAFRGRNTIYF
TGTGCCAGCAAGCGGGCCTTCAGGGGACGAAACACCATATATTTT
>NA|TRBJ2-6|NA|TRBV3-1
CASSRGGLSGANVLTF
TGTGCCAGCAGCCGAGGGGGGCTCTCTGGGGCCAACGTCCTGACTTTC
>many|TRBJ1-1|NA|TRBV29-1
CSVVRKLGTEAFF
TGCAGCGTTGTCCGGAAGCTTGGAACTGAAGCTTTCTTT
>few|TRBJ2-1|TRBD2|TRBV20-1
CSASTSGRSSEQFF
TGCAGTGCTAGTACTAGCGGGAGGTCAAGTGAGCAGTTCTTC
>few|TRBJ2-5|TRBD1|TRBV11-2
CASSLDRFQETQYF
TGTGCCAGCAGCTTGGACAGGTTCCAAGAGACCCAGTACTTC
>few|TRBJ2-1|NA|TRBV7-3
CASSLRADNEQFF
TGTGCCAGCAGCTTAAGGGCGGACAATGAGCAGTTCTTC
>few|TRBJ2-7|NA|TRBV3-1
CASSQFIPGDSEQYF
TGTGCCAGCAGCCAGTTCATCCCGGGGGACAGCGAGCAGTACTTC
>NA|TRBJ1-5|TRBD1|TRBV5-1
CASSPGQGTGNQPQHF
TGCGCCAGCAGCCCCGGACAGGGAACGGGCAATCAGCCCCAGCATTTT
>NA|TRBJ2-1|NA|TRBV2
CANRLDPHNEQFF
TGTGCCAACAGACTAGATCCCCACAATGAGCAGTTCTTC
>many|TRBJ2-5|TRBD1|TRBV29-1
CSVETGTGSTAETQYF
TGCAGCGTTGAGACCGGGACAGGGAGCACCGCCGAGACCCAGTACTTC
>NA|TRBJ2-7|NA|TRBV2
CASSPVGVSTGQYF
TGTGCCAGCAGCCCAGTAGGGGTCTCCACGGGGCAGTACTTC
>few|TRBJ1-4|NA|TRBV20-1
CSARDLAYNEKLFF
TGCAGTGCTAGAGATCTTGCGTATAATGAAAAACTGTTTTTT
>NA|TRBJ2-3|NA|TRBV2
CASSEVWLVGDTQYF
TGTGCCAGCAGTGAAGTCTGGCTAGTTGGAGATACGCAGTATTTT
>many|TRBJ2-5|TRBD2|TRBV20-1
CSARGSSGVETQYF
TGCAGTGCTAGGGGATCTAGCGGGGTGGAGACCCAGTACTTC
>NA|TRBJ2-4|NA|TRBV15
CATSRDLGGVKNIQYF
TGTGCCACCAGCAGAGATCTAGGGGGGGTCAAAAACATTCAGTACTTC
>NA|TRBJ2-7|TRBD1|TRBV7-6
CASSEWDRGTYEQYF
TGTGCCAGCAGCGAGTGGGACAGGGGCACCTACGAGCAGTACTTC
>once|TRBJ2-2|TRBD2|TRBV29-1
CSVERGGDGELFF
TGCAGCGTTGAGCGGGGGGGAGACGGGGAGCTGTTTTTT
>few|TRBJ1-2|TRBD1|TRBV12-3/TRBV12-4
CASSIGTGDYGYTF
TGTGCCAGCAGTATCGGGACAGGGGACTATGGCTACACCTTC
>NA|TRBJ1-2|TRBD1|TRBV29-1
CSVGQGFGYTF
TGCAGCGTTGGACAGGGGTTTGGCTACACCTTC
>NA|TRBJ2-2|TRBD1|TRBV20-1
CSARKAPGQGAGELFF
TGCAGTGCTAGAAAGGCTCCGGGACAGGGCGCCGGGGAGCTGTTTTTT
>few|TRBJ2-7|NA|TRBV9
CASSPMGDYEQYF
TGTGCCAGCAGCCCAATGGGGGACTACGAGCAGTACTTC
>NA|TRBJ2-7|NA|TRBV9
CASSVEPSSYEQYF
TGTGCCAGCAGCGTAGAGCCTAGCTCCTACGAGCAGTACTTC
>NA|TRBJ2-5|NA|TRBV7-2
CASSLVGQETQHF
TGTGCCAGCAGCTTAGTTGGTCAAGAGACCCAGCACTTC
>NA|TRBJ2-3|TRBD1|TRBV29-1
CSVLTGQYTDTQYF
TGCAGCGTTCTTACGGGACAGTACACAGATACGCAGTATTTT
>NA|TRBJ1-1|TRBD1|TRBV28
CASRQTGSTEAFF
TGTGCCAGCAGGCAGACAGGGTCCACTGAAGCTTTCTTT
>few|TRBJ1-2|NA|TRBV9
CASSVGTSISGGGYTF
TGTGCCAGCAGCGTAGGAACGTCTATCAGCGGGGGTGGCTACACCTTC
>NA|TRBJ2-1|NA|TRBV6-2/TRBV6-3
CASKHGGSSYNEQFF
TGTGCCAGCAAACACGGGGGAAGCTCCTACAATGAGCAGTTCTTC
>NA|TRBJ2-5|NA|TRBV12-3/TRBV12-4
CASSPNRAAQETQYF
TGTGCCAGCAGCCCAAATAGAGCGGCCCAAGAGACCCAGTACTTC
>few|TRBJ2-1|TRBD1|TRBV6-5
CASSNLQGMPYNEQFF
TGTGCCAGCAGTAACTTACAGGGGATGCCCTACAATGAGCAGTTCTTC
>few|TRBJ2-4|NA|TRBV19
CASSIEGPKNIQYF
TGTGCCAGTAGTATTGAGGGACCCAAAAACATTCAGTACTTC
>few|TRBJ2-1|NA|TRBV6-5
CASSPGLLSYEQFF
TGTGCCAGCAGCCCGGGACTCCTCTCATATGAGCAGTTCTTC
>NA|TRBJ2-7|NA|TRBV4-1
CASSQRQASYEQYF
TGCGCCAGCAGCCAGAGACAGGCATCCTACGAGCAGTACTTC
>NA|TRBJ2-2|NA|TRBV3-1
CASSEFGLKTGELFF
TGTGCCAGCAGCGAGTTCGGACTAAAAACCGGGGAGCTGTTTTTT
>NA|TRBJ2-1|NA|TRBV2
CASNLEGRYNEQFF
TGTGCCAGCAATTTAGAGGGGCGCTACAATGAGCAGTTCTTC
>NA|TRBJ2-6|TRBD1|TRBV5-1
CASSLGQGYSGANVLTF
TGCGCCAGCAGCTTAGGACAGGGCTACTCTGGGGCCAACGTCCTGACTTTC
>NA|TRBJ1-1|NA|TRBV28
CASSFKNTEAFF
TGTGCCAGCAGTTTCAAGAACACTGAAGCTTTCTTT
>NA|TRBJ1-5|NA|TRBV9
CATPTPQHF
TGTGCGACACCTACGCCCCAGCATTTT
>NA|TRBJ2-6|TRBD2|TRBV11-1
CASSLESGAGANVLTF
TGTGCCAGCAGCTTAGAGAGCGGGGCTGGGGCCAACGTCCTGACTTTC
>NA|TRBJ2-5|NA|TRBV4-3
CASSQDTGKKETQYF
TGCGCCAGCAGCCAAGATACGGGGAAGAAAGAGACCCAGTACTTC
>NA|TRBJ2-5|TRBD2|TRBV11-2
CASSSQTSGSQETQYF
TGTGCCAGCAGCTCCCAGACTAGCGGATCCCAAGAGACCCAGTACTTC
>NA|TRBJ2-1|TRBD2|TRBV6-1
CASGIAGGNNEQFF
TGTGCCAGTGGAATAGCGGGGGGAAACAATGAGCAGTTCTTC